One sample yielded the 5 T cell receptor beta chains listed below, sequenced in a study of blood T cell repertoires in COVID-19. Sequencing was performed with immunoSEQ multiplex PCR; in TCRdb, only in-frame clones are kept and a portion is missing. The sample lists roughly 230,000 clones, approximately 83% seen once, with 4% to 5.5% in the top ten. The sample was peripheral blood. These receptors came from a man aged 45-60 years with active or convalescent COVID-19.

The chain joins TRBV7-6 to TRBJ2-2; maybe TRBD2 (6 bases). Germline V gene data show CDR1 as SGHVS and CDR2 as FNYEAQ. The CDR3 loop spans 15 amino acids. Trimming removed 2 bases from V and 3 bases from J, with 10 bases in between. CDR3 loop: CASSLIGEDTGELFF. The CDR3 coding sequence is TGTGCCAGCAGCTTAATAGGGGAGGACACCGGGGAGCTGTTTTTT.

CDR3 protein: CASRLSGGPPYEQYF. The CDR3 DNA is TGTGCCAGCAGACTTAGCGGGGGGCCTCCCTACGAGCAGTACTTC. The V gene is TRBV27, the J gene TRBJ2-7, with 10 nucleotides matching TRBD2. The V and J ends lost 6 bases and 2 bases, in that order; junction bases with no gene match: 7. Germline CDR1 and CDR2: MNHEY and SMNVEV (reference sequence). The CDR3 covers 15 residues.

DNA for the CDR3: TGTGCCAGCACCGAGCGGGGGGAGGTCACAGATACGCAGTATTTT. Translating it yields CASTERGEVTDTQYF. The chain carries TRBV13 and TRBJ2-3, with 9 bases identical to TRBD2. The V gene's germline CDR1 is PRHDT and CDR2 FYEKMQ (reference sequence). Trimming took 7 bases from V and 2 from J; bases not matched to a gene: 7. The CDR3 length is 15 residues.

The gene calls are TRBV14 and TRBJ1-1; no clear D gene. Germline CDR1 and CDR2: SGHDN and FVKESK. Trimming stripped 3 bases from V and 6 bases from J, with 14 bases between. The CDR3 is made up of 14 amino acids. CDR3 sequence: CASSHSGREAEAFF. In nucleotides, the CDR3 is TGTGCCAGCAGCCATAGTGGGAGGGAGGCTGAAGCTTTCTTT.

V usage is TRBV29-1 and J usage is TRBJ1-1; D is unresolved. In germline, CDR1 is SQVTM, CDR2 ANQGSEA. Trimming took off 5 bases at V and 4 bases at J, with 8 bases between the two ends. The CDR3 spans 11 residues. Here the CDR3 reads CSVLLATEAFF. The CDR3 DNA follows: TGCAGCGTTCTTTTGGCCACTGAAGCTTTCTTT.